Presented here are 30 T cell receptor beta chains from one specimen sequenced in a study of molecular identifiers for immune sequencing clone quantification. One entry per CDR3 protein, called by TCRdb with MiXCR from the PCR reads. The sample yields under 600,000 distinct CDR3 sequences, around 23% seen once. Input material: naive CD8+ T cells from blood, with Jurkat cell RNA spiked in. Subset reported: FACS-sorted CD8+CD4-CCR7+CD45RA+ naive T cells. The receptors derive from a human donor in good health. Some libraries in this study had Jurkat cell RNA spiked in.

As for this clonotype: Lacking the conserved final phenylalanine or tryptophan, this CDR3 likely reflects a read error. The DNA is left out, because the CDR3 cannot be placed on it with certainty; the CDR3 is given as TCRdb lists it. The J gene is TRBJ1-4, the V gene TRBV29-1. The CDR3 contains 12 residues when both ends are counted. Germline lookup yields CDR1 SQVTM and CDR2 ANQGSEA. The CDR3 protein is CSVQLRNEILLV.

There are many counts of this clonotype. The chain uses TRBV5-4 and TRBJ2-7; D not certain. Between the trimmed V and J ends, which lost 0 bases and 6 bases, there was a span of 10 bases. The germline gives CDR1 SGHNT, CDR2 YYREEE (reference sequence). There are 13 residues in the CDR3. The CDR3 loop reads CASSLDSAGEQYF. The CDR3 nucleotides are TGTGCCAGCAGCTTGGACTCCGCCGGCGAGCAGTACTTC.

V is TRBV19 and J is TRBJ2-1; 8 nucleotides match TRBD2. CDR1 is LNHDA, CDR2 SQIVND, per germline (reference sequence). The CDR3 spans 15 residues. V lost 3 bases to trimming and J lost 7 bases; unmatched junction nucleotides: 8. CDR3 bases: TGTGCCAGTAGTATCGGGGCCAGCGGGGGAAATGAGCAGTTCTTC. It is translated as CASSIGASGGNEQFF.

The rearrangement uses TRBV5-5 and TRBJ2-1; 13 bases line up with TRBD2. The V segment lost 3 bases and the J segment 9 bases; nucleotides outside the gene matches: 9. CDR1 is SGHKS, CDR2 YYEKEE, per germline (reference sequence). This CDR3 contains 16 residues. CDR3 residues: CASSSILAGGPLEQFF. CDR3 bases: TGTGCCAGCAGCTCCATACTAGCGGGGGGGCCCCTTGAGCAGTTCTTC.

This clonotype was counted ten times or more. J is TRBJ2-3 and V is TRBV13; 10 bases agree with TRBD1. This CDR3 comprises 12 residues. Trimming took 9 bases from V and 5 from J; bases not matched to a gene: 2. Germline values: CDR1 PRHDT, CDR2 FYEKMQ (reference sequence). The CDR3 reads CASGQGEDTQYF. The DNA for the CDR3 is TGTGCCAGTGGACAGGGGGAAGATACGCAGTATTTT. Combining the CDR3 with reference TRBV13 and TRBJ2-3 gives the whole variable domain AAGVIQSPRHLIKEKRETATLKCYPIPRHDTVYWYQQGPGQDPQFLISFYEKMQSDKGSIPDRFSAQQFSDYHSELNMSSLELGDSALYFCASGQGEDTQYFGPGTRLTVL.

This clonotype was detected ten times or more. The CDR3, as DNA: TGCGGCGGAGGAAGTTGGGGAGTGAACACTGAAGCTTTCTTT. This encodes CGGGSWGVNTEAFF. The chain joins TRBV29-1 to TRBJ1-1; D unclear. CDR1 and CDR2 from the germline V gene are SQVTM and ANQGSEA. The CDR3 has 14 residues.

This clonotype was seen a few times. The V call is TRBV19, the J call TRBJ1-5; D is unclear. Trimming cost V 3 bases and J 3 bases, with 12 bases left between them. Germline lookup yields CDR1 LNHDA and CDR2 SQIVND (reference sequence). CDR3 length: 15 amino acids. CDR3 in amino acids: CASSILGGSNQPQHF. The CDR3 DNA is TGTGCCAGTAGTATTCTTGGAGGGTCCAATCAGCCCCAGCATTTT.

This clonotype was detected many times. V gene TRBV4-1 combines with J gene TRBJ1-3; weak D call: TRBD1 (6 bases). Germline lookup yields CDR1 MGHRA and CDR2 YSYEKL. V gave up 4 bases and J gave up 1 base, with 14 bases separating them. CDR3 length: 16 amino acids. The CDR3 region is CASSLHPGASGNTIYF. The CDR3 region has the DNA TGCGCCAGCAGCCTTCATCCAGGGGCGTCTGGAAACACCATATATTTT.

On this clonotype itself: A much larger clone lies one base from this, so it may be a read error. The chain links TRBV28 to TRBJ2-7, with TRBD2 matching over 10 bases. Germline lookup yields CDR1 MDHEN and CDR2 SYDVKM. The junction had 9 bases not matched to a gene; V was cut back by 5 bases and J by 5 bases. This CDR3 has 15 residues. The CDR3 sequence is CASSLRGLASHEQYF. CDR3 sequence (DNA): TGTGCCAGCAGTCTCCGGGGACTAGCGTCCCACGAGCAGTACTTC.

This clonotype was recorded a few times. This chain uses TRBV4-1 with TRBJ2-7, with 7 bases identical to TRBD1. The germline V gene has CDR1 MGHRA and CDR2 YSYEKL. J lost 2 bases, V lost 2 bases, and 3 bases had no gene match. The CDR3 sequence is 14 residues long. The CDR3 spells CASSQQGQTYEQYF. CDR3 DNA sequence: TGCGCCAGCAGCCAACAGGGACAGACCTACGAGCAGTACTTC.

V and J are TRBV4-1 and TRBJ1-2, with 12 bases aligning to TRBD1. The J segment lost 8 bases and the V segment lost 2 bases, leaving 9 bases of the junction unmatched. Germline CDR1 reads MGHRA; CDR2 reads YSYEKL. This CDR3 is built from 16 residues. CDR3 protein: CASSQMGTGGVNGYTF. The CDR3 region has the DNA TGCGCCAGCAGCCAAATGGGGACAGGGGGCGTTAACGGCTACACCTTC.

In the case of this clonotype: The CDR3 does not close with the conserved phenylalanine or tryptophan, likely indicating a read error. The chain recombines TRBV7-9 with TRBJ2-4, with D unresolved. Germline V gives CDR1 SEHNR, CDR2 FQNEAQ (reference sequence). V lost 11 bases and J 3 bases, leaving 8 bases between the germline ends. CDR3 size: 11 residues. CDR3 in amino acids: CACVSKNIQYS. The CDR3 bases are TGTGCCTGCGTGAGCAAAAACATTCAGTACTCC.

This clonotype was recorded at least ten times. The V gene is TRBV28, the J gene TRBJ2-7; 8 bases match TRBD1. Germline CDR1 MDHEN, CDR2 SYDVKM. The CDR3 length is 15 residues. The V gene end was trimmed by 6 bases and the J gene end by 4 bases; junction bases not matched to a gene: 11. CDR3 sequence (DNA): TGTGCCAGCAGCCCCGGGCAGGGGGCGGAGTACGAGCAGTACTTC. Translating gives CASSPGQGAEYEQYF.

With respect to this clonotype: It may be a read error: a sequence one base away is much more abundant. V usage is TRBV4-3 and J usage is TRBJ1-1; tentative D call: TRBD1 (6 bases). This CDR3 has 15 residues. V lost 1 base and J lost 2, with 11 bases in between. Germline-derived CDR1 and CDR2 are LGHNA and YSLEER. CDR3 nucleotide sequence: TGCGCCAGCAGCCAAGCTGGGGGGCAAAACACTGAAGCTTTCTTT. Protein sequence: CASSQAGGQNTEAFF.

Regarding this clonotype: It is likely a read error, because the conserved phenylalanine at the end of the CDR3 is missing. CDR3 DNA sequence: TGTGCCAGCAGTTCCGCCCGACAGGGGGCGGGTCAGCCCCAGCATCTT. Encoded protein: CASSSARQGAGQPQHL. V and J are TRBV28 and TRBJ1-5; 10 nucleotides agree with TRBD1. CDR1 and CDR2 from the germline V gene are MDHEN and SYDVKM. V shed 4 bases, J shed 6 bases, and the junction held 9 bases outside the gene matches. The CDR3 spans 16 residues.

Details on this clonotype: A clone one base away is much larger, so this may be a read error. As the CDR3 is not closed by the conserved phenylalanine or tryptophan, this likely results from a read error. V usage is TRBV5-6 and J usage is TRBJ2-7; D gene unclear. This CDR3 contains 14 residues. V dropped 4 bases and J dropped 0 bases, with 11 bases sitting between them. CDR1 is SGHDT and CDR2 is YYEEEE in the germline V gene. The CDR3 nucleotides are TGTGCCAGCAGCCCGACCGAGAACTCCTACGAGCAGTACCTC. Amino acids: CASSPTENSYEQYL.

As for this clonotype: Relative to the germline gene, one junction end is altered; a read error may explain this. This rearrangement joins TRBV15 to TRBJ2-1, with 8 bases that match TRBD1. Looked up from germline, CDR1 is LNHNV and CDR2 is YYDKDF (reference sequence). The CDR3 length is 16 residues. In DNA, the CDR3 is TGTGCCACCAGCAGCGCCGACAGGGGCTTCGCCAATGCGCAGTTCTTC. Its protein is CATSSADRGFANAQFF. The complete variable domain, with remaining parts taken from reference TRBV15 and TRBJ2-1, reads DAMVIQNPRYQVTQFGKPVTLSCSQTLNHNVMYWYQQKSSQAPKLLFHYYDKDFNNEADTPDNFQSRRPNTSFCFLDIRSPGLGDTAMYLCATSSADRGFANAQFFGPGTRLTVL.

This clonotype has at least ten counts. The chain joins TRBV20-1 to TRBJ2-7; D is unclear. V shed 0 bases and J shed 0 bases, with 6 bases lying between them. CDR3 length: 13 amino acids. The germline CDR1 and CDR2 sequences are DFQATT and SNEGSKA (reference sequence). In nucleotides, the CDR3 is TGCAGTGCTAGAGATAGGCGCTCCTACGAGCAGTACTTC. Its protein is CSARDRRSYEQYF.

In its sample, this clonotype was seen many times. This chain links TRBV20-1 with TRBJ2-4; 8 bases match TRBD1. The V segment lost 6 bases and the J segment 0 bases; nucleotides outside the gene matches: 10. This CDR3 comprises 16 residues. Germline CDR1 reads DFQATT; CDR2 reads SNEGSKA (reference sequence). CDR3 residues: CSAPTGEAVAKNIQYF. CDR3 sequence (DNA): TGCAGTGCCCCGACAGGGGAGGCAGTAGCCAAAAACATTCAGTACTTC.

To note about this clonotype: Because the CDR3's place on the DNA is in doubt, the DNA is left out and the CDR3 is given as listed by TCRdb. The CDR3 protein is CISVPEALRASGANVLTF. The chain couples TRBV7-5 to TRBJ2-6; the D call in the table, TRBD2, was not verified against the DNA. TRBV7-5 is a listed pseudogene. The length of the CDR3 is 18 amino acids, counting both ends.

As for this clonotype: This may stem from a read error, because a much larger clone lies one nucleotide away. The chain uses TRBV29-1 and TRBJ1-4; D is uncertain. From germline, CDR1 is SQVTM and CDR2 ANQGSEA. CDR3 size: 11 residues. CDR3 loop: CSVVANENLFF. The CDR3 DNA sequence: TGCAGCGTTGTGGCTAATGAAAATCTGTTTTTT.

This clonotype has a handful of counts. The V and J genes are TRBV28 and TRBJ1-5, with 7 bases that match TRBD1. Germline-derived CDR1 and CDR2 are MDHEN and SYDVKM. V lost 6 bases, J lost 3 bases, and 8 bases stayed unmatched. This CDR3 is built from 15 residues. For the CDR3, the DNA is TGTGCCAGCAGGGTTACAGGGGCACCCAATCAGCCCCAGCATTTT. Its translation: CASRVTGAPNQPQHF.

The chain joins TRBV27 to TRBJ2-3, with D perhaps being TRBD1 or TRBD2 (5 bases each). V was clipped by 9 bases and J by 1 base, with 11 bases between them. This CDR3 contains 13 residues. Germline V gene sequence: CDR1 MNHEY, CDR2 SMNVEV (reference sequence). The CDR3: CARGDRGTDTQYF. In DNA form, the CDR3 reads TGTGCCAGGGGGGACCGGGGCACAGATACGCAGTATTTT.

This clonotype was recorded at least ten times. The chain is built from TRBV5-1 and TRBJ1-4; D may be TRBD1 (5 bases). The V end lost 4 bases, the J end lost 3 bases, and 19 bases lay between the germline ends. Germline V lookup: CDR1 SGHRS, CDR2 YFSETQ. There are 17 residues in the CDR3. CDR3 amino acids: CASSPDSAGPANEKLFF. The CDR3 DNA reads TGCGCCAGCAGCCCGGATAGCGCAGGGCCGGCTAATGAAAAACTGTTTTTT. The whole variable domain, remainder taken from reference TRBV5-1 and TRBJ1-4, is KAGVTQTPRYLIKTRGQQVTLSCSPISGHRSVSWYQQTPGQGLQFLFEYFSETQRNKGNFPGRFSGRQFSNSRSEMNVSTLELGDSALYLCASSPDSAGPANEKLFFGSGTQLSVL.

The table lists this clonotype with many counts. The rearrangement links TRBV6-1 to TRBJ2-5; the D gene is possibly TRBD1 (6 bases). Germline V gives CDR1 MNHNS, CDR2 SASEGT. The V gene lost 3 bases and the J gene lost 4 bases, with 12 bases spanning the gap. CDR3 length: 14 amino acids. CDR3 coding DNA: TGTGCCAGCAGTGACAGGTTGGACAGAGAGACCCAGTACTTC. This sequence encodes CASSDRLDRETQYF.

Only a few counts were recorded for this clonotype. The J gene is TRBJ2-2, the V gene TRBV6-1; D uncertain. In germline, CDR1 is MNHNS, CDR2 SASEGT. The CDR3 totals 17 residues. The V gene lost 6 bases and the J gene lost 3 bases, with 20 bases spanning the gap. For the CDR3, the DNA is TGTGCCAGCAGCGAGTGGACCGAGACGGATCACACCGGGGAGCTGTTTTTT. The encoded protein is CASSEWTETDHTGELFF.

This clonotype was seen a few times. The V call is TRBV12-3 or TRBV12-4, the J call TRBJ2-2; 9 bases agree with TRBD1. This CDR3 comprises 15 residues. With V trimmed by 3 bases and J by 7 bases, 6 bases remained unmatched. The CDR3 DNA follows: TGTGCCAGCAGTTTCCTGGACAGGGGCGGCGGGGAGCTGTTTTTT. Translation: CASSFLDRGGGELFF.

The sample holds many counts of this clonotype. The gene calls are TRBV28 and TRBJ2-3, with 8 bases lining up with TRBD2. The V gene's germline CDR1 is MDHEN and CDR2 SYDVKM. The CDR3 totals 15 residues. V gave up 4 bases and J gave up 2 bases; unmatched junction bases: 5. CDR3 sequence: CASSSPSGLTDTQYF. Here the CDR3 DNA reads TGTGCCAGCAGTTCCCCTAGCGGGCTCACAGATACGCAGTATTTT. The variable domain in full, completed from reference TRBV28 and TRBJ2-3, reads DVKVTQSSRYLVKRTGEKVFLECVQDMDHENMFWYRQDPGLGLRLIYFSYDVKMKEKGDIPEGYSVSREKKERFSLILESASTNQTSMYLCASSSPSGLTDTQYFGPGTRLTVL.

This clonotype turned up a few times. Its ends do not fully match the called genes, so a read error is possible. This chain connects TRBV7-7 to TRBJ2-1, with 9 bases aligning to TRBD2. Germline V CDR1 and CDR2: SSHAT, FNYEAQ (reference sequence). The CDR3 is 17 amino acids. The CDR3 coding sequence is TGTGCTAGCAGCCACCAGGCGGTACTAGCGGGTTACAATGAGCAGTTCTTC. Its protein is CASSHQAVLAGYNEQFF.

This clonotype appeared many times. The CDR3 DNA follows: TGTGCCAGCAGCTTAGTTCTAGTCGGTGAGCAGTTCTTC. Its protein is CASSLVLVGEQFF. The chain couples TRBV7-9 to TRBJ2-1; D is uncertain. The CDR3 is 13 amino acids. Germline-derived CDR1 and CDR2 are SEHNR and FQNEAQ (reference sequence). Trimming pared 1 base from V and 9 bases from J, leaving 10 bases between. Full variable domain (rest looked up from reference TRBV7-9 and TRBJ2-1): DTGVSQNPRHKITKRGQNVTFRCDPISEHNRLYWYRQTLGQGPEFLTYFQNEAQLEKSRLLSDRFSAERPKGSFSTLEIQRTEQGDSAMYLCASSLVLVGEQFFGPGTRLTVL.